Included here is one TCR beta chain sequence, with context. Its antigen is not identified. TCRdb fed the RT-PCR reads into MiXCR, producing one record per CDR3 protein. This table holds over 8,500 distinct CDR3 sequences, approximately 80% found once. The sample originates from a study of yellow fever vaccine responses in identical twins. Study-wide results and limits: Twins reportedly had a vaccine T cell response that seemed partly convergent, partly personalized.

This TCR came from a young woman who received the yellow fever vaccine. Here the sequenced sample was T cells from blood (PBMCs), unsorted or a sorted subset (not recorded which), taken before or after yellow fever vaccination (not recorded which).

CDR3 DNA: TGTGCCACCAGTGCTGTCGGGGGAACCTACAATGAGCAGTTCTTC. Translated: CATSAVGGTYNEQFF. The rearrangement joins TRBV24-1 to TRBJ2-1; D perhaps matches TRBD2 (6 bases). The V end was cut by 5 bases, the J end by 2 bases, with 12 bases between. The CDR3 extends over 15 amino acids. Germline CDR1 and CDR2: KGHDR and SFDVKD.